Detailed here is one TCR beta chain. A few counts support this clonotype. Its specific antigen is unknown. Nothing much larger sits one base from this clone, and base qualities are not available. This sample stems from a study of spatial heterogeneity in lung cancer (dated by TCRdb to about 2019). Concerning the study at large: Beta-chain transcripts were consistently detected in greater numbers than alpha-chain transcripts, which likely reflects a higher abundance of beta-chain transcripts. In the raw uncorrected reads, each unique combination of TCR and UMI appeared more than ten times on average. In non-small cell lung cancer, the study quantitatively compared TCR alpha and beta repertoires across several tumor regions, matched nontumor lung, and blood. TCR repertoire features were related to nonsynonymous mutation counts determined by whole-exome sequencing of tumor tissue. Both alpha and beta chains were TCR-sequenced in fewer than 250 tumor regions, approximately 64 matched nontumor lung samples and over 55 PBMC samples obtained at surgery. Findings and caveats that apply to the study as a whole: Ubiquitous expanded tumor TCRs were found in blood more often at tumor resection than at routine follow-up. Confirming at a functional level the hypothesis that regional TCRs recognize regional mutations was considered to require additional single-cell paired TCR alpha and beta sequencing.

The library relied on 5' RACE. TCRdb shows the sequencer as NextSeq 500. The TCR library protocol attached a unique molecular identifier to each TCR cDNA molecule to allow correction of PCR and sequencing errors. Regarding the original processing steps: TCR identification, UMI-based error correction and CDR3 extraction were performed with Decombinator tools. Expanded TCRs were defined as those above a frequency of 2 per 1,000, corresponding to the top 1% of the tumor frequency distribution. Each repertoire was subsampled 100 times to 5,000 TCRs, after which Renyi diversity was computed with the R vegan package. To build CDR3 similarity networks, amino acid triplet string-kernel similarity was used, and CDR3s were connected when their pairwise similarity was above 0.82. TCRdb cleaned the public reads at Q25 with fastp, built clones with MiXCR and kept in-frame beta chains. Each entry is one CDR3 protein sequence, shown with its most common DNA and genes. Here the V and J calls rest on TCRdb's processing, not on the authors' analysis. The sample table holds about 86,000 distinct CDR3 sequences, of which roughly an eighth were seen once. The ten largest account for around 4.3% of the sample.

CDR1 and CDR2 were assigned from the germline V gene as MNHEY and SVGEGT. The CDR3 holds 16 amino acids from the cysteine to the phenylalanine. Of the read, only the CDR3 DNA is kept; its 48 bases are in frame from base 1. V is clipped by 0 bases and J by 9 bases, and the sequence between their germline boundaries is 15 bases long. In light of the paper, this sample's time point label describes: sample taken at primary tumor resection. Without any cell sorting, TCR sequencing was performed on whole RNA extracted either from tumor and nontumor lung tissue or from cryopreserved PBMC samples. Samples were obtained from over 70 patients with early-stage, untreated non-small cell lung cancer from the lung TRACERx cohort. Only patients with enough RNA available from two or more tumor regions were chosen for TCR sequencing.

Rearrangement joined TRBV6-2 or TRBV6-3 to TRBJ1-6; the best D guess is TRBD1, with 6 bases matching. The sequence was obtained from a male donor with early-stage non-small cell lung cancer. The source was PBMCs, collected at surgery. The bases are TGTGCCAGCAGTTACTCGCAGGGGCCGGAGTTTTCACCCCTCCACTTT. This translates into CASSYSQGPEFSPLHF.